The 10 T cell receptor beta chains below were found in one sample sequenced in a study of blood T cell repertoires in COVID-19. The assay was immunoSEQ multiplex PCR, and TCRdb's table has in-frame clones only and misses some. Seen here are approximately 260,000 clones, approximately 90% observed once, and the top ten hold more than 5%. Sequenced sample: PBMCs or T cells enriched from blood (not recorded which). All receptors come from a woman aged 25 to 39 with acute COVID-19.

The rearrangement uses TRBV3-1 (or the pseudogene TRBV3-2) and TRBJ1-6; no reliable D call. The CDR3 loop spans 15 amino acids. V shed 4 bases and J shed 7 bases, with 14 bases lying between them. The V gene's germline CDR1 is LGHDT and CDR2 YNNKEL (reference sequence). This CDR3 is CASSRVTTENSPLHF. Written as DNA, the CDR3 is TGTGCCAGCAGCCGGGTCACGACTGAAAATTCACCCCTCCACTTT.

V and J are TRBV11-2 and TRBJ1-2; possibly TRBD1 for D (6 bases). The germline V gene encodes CDR1 SGHAT and CDR2 FQNNGV. This CDR3 is built from 12 residues. V dropped 8 bases and J dropped 2 bases, with 9 bases sitting between them. CDR3 nucleotides: TGTGCCAGCGGACAGTTGAACTATGGCTACACCTTC. Its translation: CASGQLNYGYTF.

This clone has only one observation. The chain couples TRBV5-1 to TRBJ2-5, with 10 nucleotides matching TRBD2. The germline gives CDR1 SGHRS, CDR2 YFSETQ. The CDR3 sequence is 15 residues long. V was pared by 5 bases and J by 1 base, with 5 bases of the junction left unmatched. The chain's CDR3 is CASSSLAGPQETQYF. CDR3 nucleotides: TGCGCCAGCAGTTCACTAGCGGGACCCCAAGAGACCCAGTACTTC.

The rearrangement links TRBV10-3 to TRBJ1-5; 7 positions match TRBD1. Germline V gives CDR1 ENHRY, CDR2 SYGVKD. V gave up 9 bases and J gave up 2 bases; unmatched junction bases: 7. The CDR3 spans 14 residues. DNA of the CDR3: TGTGCCATAAAAGACAGGGACGGCAATCAGCCCCAGCATTTT. This sequence encodes CAIKDRDGNQPQHF.

This rearrangement joins TRBV27 to TRBJ2-7; TRBD1 matches 7 bases. V dropped 5 bases and J dropped 5; count of bases not matched to a gene: 6. The CDR3 sequence is 13 residues long. Per the germline V gene, CDR1 is MNHEY and CDR2 is SMNVEV (reference sequence). CDR3 sequence (DNA): TGTGCCAGCAGTGTGACAGGGTGGGACGAGCAGTACTTC. Amino acid sequence: CASSVTGWDEQYF.

The chain joins TRBV5-5 to TRBJ2-7; 12 nucleotides line up with TRBD1. Looked up from germline, CDR1 is SGHKS and CDR2 is YYEKEE (reference sequence). Trimming removed 5 bases from V and 1 base from J; junction bases left unmatched: 7. The CDR3 has 16 amino acids. Here the CDR3 reads CASRTGTGGASYEQYF. Here the CDR3 DNA reads TGTGCCAGCAGGACCGGGACAGGGGGCGCATCCTACGAGCAGTACTTC.

V usage is TRBV28 and J usage is TRBJ1-3; D unclear. In germline, CDR1 is MDHEN, CDR2 SYDVKM. The ends were cut back, 2 bases at V and 1 base at J, with 12 bases in the middle. CDR3 length: 16 residues. The CDR3 DNA is TGTGCCAGCAGTTTAGGGTCTGCGGGTTCTGGAAACACCATATATTTT. Protein: CASSLGSAGSGNTIYF. Using reference TRBV28 and TRBJ1-3 for the parts outside the CDR3, the full variable domain is DVKVTQSSRYLVKRTGEKVFLECVQDMDHENMFWYRQDPGLGLRLIYFSYDVKMKEKGDIPEGYSVSREKKERFSLILESASTNQTSMYLCASSLGSAGSGNTIYFGEGSWLTVV.

J is TRBJ2-3 and V is TRBV9; 7 bases fit TRBD2. Trimming took 6 bases from V and 7 from J; bases not matched to a gene: 8. Germline V CDR1 and CDR2: SGDLS, YYNGEE. This CDR3 region has 13 residues. CDR3 loop: CASTDGGMNTQYF. The CDR3, as DNA: TGTGCCAGCACCGACGGGGGGATGAATACGCAGTATTTT. Full variable domain (remainder filled in from reference TRBV9 and TRBJ2-3): DSGVTQTPKHLITATGQRVTLRCSPRSGDLSVYWYQQSLDQGLQFLIQYYNGEERAKGNILERFSAQQFPDLHSELNLSSLELGDSALYFCASTDGGMNTQYFGPGTRLTVL.

This clone has a single count. The chain links TRBV6-2 or TRBV6-3 to TRBJ2-2, with D possibly TRBD2 on 8 matching bases. V dropped 3 bases and J dropped 6 bases, with 29 bases sitting between them. The CDR3 length is 20 residues. Germline V gives CDR1 MNHEY, CDR2 SVGEGT. The CDR3 reads CASSYSGGITGLAPSGELFF. CDR3 coding DNA: TGTGCCAGCAGTTATTCAGGGGGGATTACCGGACTAGCTCCTTCCGGGGAGCTGTTTTTT.

The V call is TRBV27, the J call TRBJ1-2; 9 nucleotides agree with TRBD1. The V and J ends lost 5 bases and 7 bases, in that order; junction bases with no gene match: 11. Germline V CDR1 and CDR2: MNHEY, SMNVEV (reference sequence). This CDR3 is built from 15 residues. In nucleotides, the CDR3 is TGTGCCAGCAGTCCCTCCGGGACAGGGAGGGTTGGCTACACCTTC. This codes for CASSPSGTGRVGYTF.